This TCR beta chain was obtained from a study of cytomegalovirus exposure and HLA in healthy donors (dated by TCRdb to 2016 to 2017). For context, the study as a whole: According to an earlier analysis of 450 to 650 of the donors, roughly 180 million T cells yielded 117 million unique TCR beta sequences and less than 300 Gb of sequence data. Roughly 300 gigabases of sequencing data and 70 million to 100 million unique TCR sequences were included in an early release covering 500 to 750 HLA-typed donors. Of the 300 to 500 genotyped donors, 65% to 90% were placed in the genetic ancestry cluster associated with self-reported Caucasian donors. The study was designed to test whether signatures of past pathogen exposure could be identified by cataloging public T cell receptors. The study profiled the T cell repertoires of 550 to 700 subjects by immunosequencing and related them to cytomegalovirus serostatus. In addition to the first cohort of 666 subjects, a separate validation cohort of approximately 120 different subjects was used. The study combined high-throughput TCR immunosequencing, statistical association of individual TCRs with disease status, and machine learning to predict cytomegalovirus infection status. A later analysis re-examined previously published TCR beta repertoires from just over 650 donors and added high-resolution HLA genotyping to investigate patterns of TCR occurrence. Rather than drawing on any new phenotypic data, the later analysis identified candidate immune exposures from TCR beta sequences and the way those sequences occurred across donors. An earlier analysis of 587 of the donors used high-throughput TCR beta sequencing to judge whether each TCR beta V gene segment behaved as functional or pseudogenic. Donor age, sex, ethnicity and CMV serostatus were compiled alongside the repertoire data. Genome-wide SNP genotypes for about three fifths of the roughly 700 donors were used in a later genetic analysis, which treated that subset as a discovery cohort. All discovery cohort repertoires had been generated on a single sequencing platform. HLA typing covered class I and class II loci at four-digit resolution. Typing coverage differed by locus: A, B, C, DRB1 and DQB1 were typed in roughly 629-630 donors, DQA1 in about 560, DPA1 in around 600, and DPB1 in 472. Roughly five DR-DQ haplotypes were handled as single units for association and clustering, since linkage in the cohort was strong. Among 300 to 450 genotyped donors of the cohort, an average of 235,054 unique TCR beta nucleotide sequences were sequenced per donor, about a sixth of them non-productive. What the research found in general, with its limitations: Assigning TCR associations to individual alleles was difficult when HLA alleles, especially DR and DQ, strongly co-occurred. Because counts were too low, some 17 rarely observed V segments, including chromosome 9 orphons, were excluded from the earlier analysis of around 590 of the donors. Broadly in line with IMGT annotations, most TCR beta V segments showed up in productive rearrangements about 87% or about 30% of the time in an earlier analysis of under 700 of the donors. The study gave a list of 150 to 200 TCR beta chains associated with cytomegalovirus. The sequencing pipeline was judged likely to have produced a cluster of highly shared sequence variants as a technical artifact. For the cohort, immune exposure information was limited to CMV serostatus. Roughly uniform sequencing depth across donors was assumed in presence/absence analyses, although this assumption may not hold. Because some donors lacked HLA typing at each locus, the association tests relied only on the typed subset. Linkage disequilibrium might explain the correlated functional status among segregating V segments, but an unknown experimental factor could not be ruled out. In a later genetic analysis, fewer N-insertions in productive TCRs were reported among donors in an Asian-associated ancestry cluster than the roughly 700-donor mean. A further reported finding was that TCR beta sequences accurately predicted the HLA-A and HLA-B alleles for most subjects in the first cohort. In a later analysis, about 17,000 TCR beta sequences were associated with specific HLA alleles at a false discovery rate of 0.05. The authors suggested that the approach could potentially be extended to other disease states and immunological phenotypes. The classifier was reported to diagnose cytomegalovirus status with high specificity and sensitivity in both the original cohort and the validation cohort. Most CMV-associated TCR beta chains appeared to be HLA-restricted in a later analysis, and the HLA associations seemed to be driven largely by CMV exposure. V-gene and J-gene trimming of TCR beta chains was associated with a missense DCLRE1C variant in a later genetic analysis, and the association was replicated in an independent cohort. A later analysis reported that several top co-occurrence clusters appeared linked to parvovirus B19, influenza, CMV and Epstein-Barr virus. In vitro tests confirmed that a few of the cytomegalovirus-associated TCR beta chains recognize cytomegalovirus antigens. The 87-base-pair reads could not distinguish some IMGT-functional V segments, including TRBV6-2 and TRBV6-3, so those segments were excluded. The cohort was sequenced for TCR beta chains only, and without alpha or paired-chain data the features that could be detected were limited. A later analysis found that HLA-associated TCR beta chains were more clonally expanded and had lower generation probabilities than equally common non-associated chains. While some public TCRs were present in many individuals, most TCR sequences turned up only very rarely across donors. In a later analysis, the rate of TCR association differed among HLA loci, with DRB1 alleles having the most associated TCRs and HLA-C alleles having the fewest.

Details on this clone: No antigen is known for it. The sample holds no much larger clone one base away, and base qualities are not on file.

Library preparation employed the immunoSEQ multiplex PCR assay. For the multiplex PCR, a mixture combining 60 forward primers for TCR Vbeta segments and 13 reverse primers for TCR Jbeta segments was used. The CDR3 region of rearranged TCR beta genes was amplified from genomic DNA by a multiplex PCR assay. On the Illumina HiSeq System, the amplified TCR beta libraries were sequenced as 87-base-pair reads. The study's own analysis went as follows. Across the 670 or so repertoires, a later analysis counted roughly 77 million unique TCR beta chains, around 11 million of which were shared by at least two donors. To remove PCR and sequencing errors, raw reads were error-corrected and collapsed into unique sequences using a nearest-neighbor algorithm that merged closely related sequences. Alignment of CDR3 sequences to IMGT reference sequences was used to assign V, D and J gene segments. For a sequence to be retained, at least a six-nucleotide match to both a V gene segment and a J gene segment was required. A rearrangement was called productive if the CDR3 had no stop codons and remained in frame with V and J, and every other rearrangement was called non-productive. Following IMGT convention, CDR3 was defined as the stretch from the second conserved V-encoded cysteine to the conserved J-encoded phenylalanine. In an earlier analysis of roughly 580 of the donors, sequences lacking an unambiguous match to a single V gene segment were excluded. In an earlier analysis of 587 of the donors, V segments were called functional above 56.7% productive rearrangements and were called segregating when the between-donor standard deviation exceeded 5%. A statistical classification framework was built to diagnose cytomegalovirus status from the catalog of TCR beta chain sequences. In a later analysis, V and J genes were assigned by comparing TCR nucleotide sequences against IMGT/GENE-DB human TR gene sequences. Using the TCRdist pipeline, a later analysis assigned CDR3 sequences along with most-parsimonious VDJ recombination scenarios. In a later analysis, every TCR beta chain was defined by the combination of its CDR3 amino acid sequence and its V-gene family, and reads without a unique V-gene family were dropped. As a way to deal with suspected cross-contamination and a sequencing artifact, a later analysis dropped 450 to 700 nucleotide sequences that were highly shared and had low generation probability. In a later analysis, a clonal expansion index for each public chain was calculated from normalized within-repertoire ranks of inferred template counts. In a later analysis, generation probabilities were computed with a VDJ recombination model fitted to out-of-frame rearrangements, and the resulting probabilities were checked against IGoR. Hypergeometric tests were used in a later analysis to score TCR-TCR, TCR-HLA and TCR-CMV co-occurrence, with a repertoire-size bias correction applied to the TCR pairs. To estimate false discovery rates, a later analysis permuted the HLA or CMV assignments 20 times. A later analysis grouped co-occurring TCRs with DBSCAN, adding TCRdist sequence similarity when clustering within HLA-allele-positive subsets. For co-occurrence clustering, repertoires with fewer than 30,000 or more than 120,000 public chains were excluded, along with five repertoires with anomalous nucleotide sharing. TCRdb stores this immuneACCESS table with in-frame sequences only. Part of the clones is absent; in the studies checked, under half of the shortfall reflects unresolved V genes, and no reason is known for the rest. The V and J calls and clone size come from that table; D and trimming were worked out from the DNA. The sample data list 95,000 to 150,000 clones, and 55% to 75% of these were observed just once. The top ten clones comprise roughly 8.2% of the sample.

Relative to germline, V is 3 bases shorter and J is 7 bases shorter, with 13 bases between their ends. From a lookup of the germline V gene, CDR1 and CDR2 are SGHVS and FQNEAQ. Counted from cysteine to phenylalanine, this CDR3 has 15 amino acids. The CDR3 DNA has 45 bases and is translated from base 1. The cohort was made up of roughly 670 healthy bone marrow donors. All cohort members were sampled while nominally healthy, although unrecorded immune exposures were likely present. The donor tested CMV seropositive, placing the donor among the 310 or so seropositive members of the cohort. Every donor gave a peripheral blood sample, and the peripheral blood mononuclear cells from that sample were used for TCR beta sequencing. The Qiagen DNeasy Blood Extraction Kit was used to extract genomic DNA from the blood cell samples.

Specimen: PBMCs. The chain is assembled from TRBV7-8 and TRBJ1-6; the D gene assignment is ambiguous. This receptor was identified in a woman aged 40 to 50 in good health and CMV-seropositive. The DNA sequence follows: TGTGCCAGCAGCTTCATCGACGGAGCAAATTCACCCCTCCACTTT. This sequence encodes CASSFIDGANSPLHF.